Listed below are T cell receptor beta chains from one sample, sequenced in a study of blood T cell repertoires in COVID-19. Measured with immunoSEQ multiplex PCR; TCRdb has only the in-frame clones, and not every one. Here the sample spans under 300,000 clones, around 82% being singletons. The specimen was peripheral blood. These receptors all come from a woman of 80 years or more with active or convalescent COVID-19. CDR3s include the opening cysteine and the closing phenylalanine or tryptophan. Each record gives: clone size, V gene, D gene, J gene, CDR3 protein, CDR3 DNA. A D gene is named only where the DNA matches it firmly. Not all rows give a size; the values are once, few, many and, for expanded clones, a class.

few	TRBV7-9	TRBD2	TRBJ2-7	CASSPRGGTEQYF	TGTGCCAGCAGCCCCCGGGGAGGGACCGAGCAGTACTTC
.	TRBV6-5	.	TRBJ1-2	CASSYGASTNYGYTF	TGTGCCAGCAGTTACGGAGCCAGTACTAACTATGGCTACACCTTC
.	TRBV19	TRBD2	TRBJ2-4	CASSISVVAGDIQYF	TGTGCCAGTAGTATCAGCGTCGTAGCGGGGGACATTCAGTACTTC
.	TRBV10-3	.	TRBJ1-2	CAISPGQSYGYTF	TGTGCCATCAGTCCCGGACAGTCCTATGGCTACACCTTC
.	TRBV6-5	.	TRBJ1-6	CASSQTGPYNSPLHF	TGTGCCAGCAGTCAGACAGGACCCTATAATTCACCCCTCCACTTT
.	TRBV5-1	TRBD1	TRBJ1-6	CASSLGTGSNHSPLHF	TGCGCCAGCAGCTTGGGGACAGGGAGTAATCATTCACCCCTCCACTTT
.	TRBV27	TRBD2	TRBJ2-7	CASSQQGTRFYEQYF	TGTGCCAGCAGCCAGCAAGGGACTAGATTCTACGAGCAGTACTTC
.	TRBV10-1	TRBD1	TRBJ2-7	CASSPGQGYQEQYF	TGCGCCAGCAGTCCGGGACAGGGATATCAAGAGCAGTACTTC
.	TRBV7-7	TRBD2	TRBJ2-3	CASSKGTSRRTDTQYF	TGTGCTAGCAGCAAGGGGACTAGCAGACGCACAGATACGCAGTATTTT
.	TRBV5-6	.	TRBJ1-4	CASSTQAGDEKLFF	TGTGCCAGCAGCACCCAGGCGGGAGATGAAAAACTGTTTTTT
.	TRBV7-9	.	TRBJ1-1	CASTILDRLNTEAFF	TGTGCCAGCACCATACTTGACAGGTTGAACACTGAAGCTTTCTTT
.	TRBV30	.	TRBJ1-2	CAWSLRPGYGYTF	TGTGCCTGGAGTCTACGACCGGGGTATGGCTACACCTTC
.	TRBV9	.	TRBJ1-1	CASSVVDTEAFF	TGTGCCAGCAGCGTAGTCGACACTGAAGCTTTCTTT
once	TRBV18	.	TRBJ1-1	CASSPAREAEAFF	TGTGCCAGCTCCCCCGCCAGGGAGGCTGAAGCTTTCTTT
few	TRBV2	TRBD1	TRBJ1-6	CASSDGDRNSPLHF	TGTGCCAGCAGTGATGGGGACAGAAATTCACCCCTCCACTTT
.	TRBV6-5	.	TRBJ1-1	CASSYLGGTEAFF	TGTGCCAGCAGTTACCTGGGGGGCACTGAAGCTTTCTTT
.	TRBV5-6	.	TRBJ2-3	CASSLDLKSTDTQYF	TGTGCCAGCAGCTTGGACTTGAAGAGCACAGATACGCAGTATTTT
.	TRBV12-3/TRBV12-4	.	TRBJ1-4	CASSHQGLEKLFF	TGTGCCAGCAGTCACCAGGGACTGGAAAAACTGTTTTTT